The present T cell receptor beta chain was sequenced within a study of spatial heterogeneity in lung cancer. Time point: sample taken at primary tumor resection. Unsorted whole RNA of tumor, nontumor lung or frozen PBMC was sequenced. The donor group consisted of under 90 patients who had untreated, early-stage non-small cell lung cancer. V lost 1 base and J 4 bases, leaving 10 bases between the germline ends. The CDR3 is 13 residues long. CDR1 and CDR2 from the germline V gene are SQVTM and ANQGSEA. This clonotype was observed a handful of times. TCRdb analysed the 5' RACE reads with MiXCR anew, one entry per CDR3 protein. This table holds around 63,000 distinct CDR3 sequences, approximately 8.9% found once.

The receptor was derived from a female donor with early-stage non-small cell lung cancer. This material consisted of PBMCs, taken at surgery. J is TRBJ1-2 and V is TRBV29-1; tentative D call: TRBD1 (5 bases). This CDR3 reads CSVEVAGPYGYTF. The CDR3 DNA follows: TGCAGCGTTGAAGTGGCAGGGCCCTATGGCTACACCTTC.